The entry below gives a single T cell receptor (beta chain) sequence along with its context. Trimming removed 2 bases from V and 8 bases from J, with 18 bases in between. The germline CDR1 and CDR2 sequences are SEHNR and FQNEAQ (reference sequence). The CDR3 totals 15 residues. The entry originates in a study of blood T cell repertoires in COVID-19. Overall study context: T cells, B-cell-depleted T cells, or PBMCs supplied cDNA or gDNA.

It was during active infection that Seattle patients were enrolled and then longitudinally followed. In the original analysis: Reference gene primer amplification gave estimated nucleated cell counts. Clones were sequenced by immunoSEQ multiplex PCR, and TCRdb holds only the in-frame ones, with some missing. D and trimming were read from the DNA, whereas the V and J calls and clone size are those reported in that table. The sample comprises hundreds of thousands of clones, approximately 89% of which are singletons, and 0.75% to 0.9% rests with the top ten. The receptor was derived from a man younger than 35 with COVID-19, enrolled during active disease. The J gene is TRBJ1-2, the V gene TRBV7-9; D is possibly TRBD1 (5 bases). Sequenced material: peripheral blood. CDR3: CASSLIVPRTGGYTF. CDR3 sequence (DNA): TGTGCCAGCAGCTTAATTGTCCCCCGTACAGGCGGCTACACCTTC.